This entry lists 3 T cell receptor beta chains sequenced from one sample in a study of T cell responses to AZD1222 COVID-19 vaccine. TCRdb keeps only in-frame clones here, not all; method: immunoSEQ multiplex PCR. The sample has about 130,000 clones, around 87% seen once. This sample comprised peripheral blood, obtained on day 0 of AZD1222 vaccination. Receptor source: an adult in good health.

The chain combines TRBV19 with TRBJ1-4, with 9 bases identical to TRBD1. Germline V CDR1 and CDR2: LNHDA, SQIVND (reference sequence). The length of the CDR3 is 14 residues. V shed 6 bases, J shed 7 bases, and the junction held 6 bases outside the gene matches. The CDR3 bases are TGTGCCAGTAGAAACAGGGGGCGCATTGAAAAACTGTTTTTT. Translated, it gives CASRNRGRIEKLFF.

The chain links TRBV7-2 to TRBJ1-1; TRBD1 matches 8 bases. There are 15 residues in the CDR3. Germline lookup yields CDR1 SGHTA and CDR2 FQGNSA. Unmatched junction bases numbered 3, after V lost 2 bases and J lost 1 base. The CDR3 here is CASSLSGGPNTEAFF. For the CDR3, the DNA is TGTGCCAGCAGCTTATCAGGGGGCCCGAACACTGAAGCTTTCTTT.

The J gene is TRBJ1-2, the V gene TRBV29-1; no firm D call. V was trimmed by 4 bases and J by 2 bases, leaving 11 bases between them. The germline CDR1 and CDR2 sequences are SQVTM and ANQGSEA. The CDR3 covers 13 residues. The CDR3, as DNA: TGCAGCGTTGTGTGGTTTGGAAACTATGGCTACACCTTC. Its translation is CSVVWFGNYGYTF.